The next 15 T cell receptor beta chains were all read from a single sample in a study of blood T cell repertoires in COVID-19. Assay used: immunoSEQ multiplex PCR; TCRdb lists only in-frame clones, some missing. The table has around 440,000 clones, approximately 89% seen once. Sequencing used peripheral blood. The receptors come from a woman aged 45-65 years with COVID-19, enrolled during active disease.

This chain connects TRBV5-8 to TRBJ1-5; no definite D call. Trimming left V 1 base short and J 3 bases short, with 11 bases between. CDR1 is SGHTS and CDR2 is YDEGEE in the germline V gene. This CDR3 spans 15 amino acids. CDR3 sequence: CASSLKRSYNQPQHF. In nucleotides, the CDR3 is TGTGCCAGCAGCTTGAAGCGTTCCTACAATCAGCCCCAGCATTTT.

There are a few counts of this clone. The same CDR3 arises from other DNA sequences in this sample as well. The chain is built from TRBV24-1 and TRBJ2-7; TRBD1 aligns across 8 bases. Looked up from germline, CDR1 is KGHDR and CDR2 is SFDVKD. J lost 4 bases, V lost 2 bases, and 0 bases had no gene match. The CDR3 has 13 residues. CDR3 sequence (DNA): TGTGCCACCAGTGATTGGACAGGGTACGAGCAGTACTTC. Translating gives CATSDWTGYEQYF.

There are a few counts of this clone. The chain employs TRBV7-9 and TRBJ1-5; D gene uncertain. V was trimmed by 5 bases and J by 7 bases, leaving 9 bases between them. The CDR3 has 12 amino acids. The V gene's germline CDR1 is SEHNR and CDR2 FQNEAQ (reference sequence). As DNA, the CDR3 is TGTGCCAGCAGCACCTTGCTACAGCCCCAGCATTTT. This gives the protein CASSTLLQPQHF.

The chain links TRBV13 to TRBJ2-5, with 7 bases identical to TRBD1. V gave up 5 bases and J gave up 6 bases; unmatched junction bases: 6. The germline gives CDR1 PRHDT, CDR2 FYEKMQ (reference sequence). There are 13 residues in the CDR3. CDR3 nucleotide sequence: TGTGCCAGCAGCCCCGACAGGGAAAAGACCCAGTACTTC. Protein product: CASSPDREKTQYF.

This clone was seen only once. DNA for the CDR3: TGCAGCGTTTGGGGCGCCGGGGAGCTGTTTTTT. It is translated as CSVWGAGELFF. This chain uses TRBV29-1 with TRBJ2-2; tentative D call: TRBD1 (5 bases). This CDR3 has 11 residues. Germline V lookup: CDR1 SQVTM, CDR2 ANQGSEA. With 5 bases removed from V and 6 bases from J, the gap between germline ends came to 7 bases.

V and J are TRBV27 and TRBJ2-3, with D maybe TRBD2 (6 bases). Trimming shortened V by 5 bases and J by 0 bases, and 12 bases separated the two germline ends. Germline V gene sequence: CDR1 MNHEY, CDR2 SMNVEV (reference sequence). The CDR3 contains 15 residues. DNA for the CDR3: TGTGCCAGCAGTACTTGGGACTTAAGCACAGATACGCAGTATTTT. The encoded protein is CASSTWDLSTDTQYF.

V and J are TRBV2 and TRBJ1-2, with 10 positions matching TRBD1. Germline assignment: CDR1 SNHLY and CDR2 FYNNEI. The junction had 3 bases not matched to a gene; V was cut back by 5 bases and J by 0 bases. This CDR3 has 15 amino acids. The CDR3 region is CASSQGQGTNYGYTF. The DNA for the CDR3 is TGTGCCAGCAGTCAGGGACAGGGGACTAACTATGGCTACACCTTC.

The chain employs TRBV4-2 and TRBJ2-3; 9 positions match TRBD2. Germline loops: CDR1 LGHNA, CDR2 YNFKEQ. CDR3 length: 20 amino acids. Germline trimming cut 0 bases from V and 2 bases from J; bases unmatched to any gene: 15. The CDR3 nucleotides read TGTGCCAGCAGCCAAGATTGGGTAGGGGCTAGCGGGGAACTCACAGATACGCAGTATTTT. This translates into CASSQDWVGASGELTDTQYF.

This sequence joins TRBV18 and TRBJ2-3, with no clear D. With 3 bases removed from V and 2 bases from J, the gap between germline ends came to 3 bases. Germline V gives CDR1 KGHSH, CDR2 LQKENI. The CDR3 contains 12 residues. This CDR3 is CASSPYTDTQYF. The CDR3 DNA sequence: TGTGCCAGCTCACCCTACACAGATACGCAGTATTTT.

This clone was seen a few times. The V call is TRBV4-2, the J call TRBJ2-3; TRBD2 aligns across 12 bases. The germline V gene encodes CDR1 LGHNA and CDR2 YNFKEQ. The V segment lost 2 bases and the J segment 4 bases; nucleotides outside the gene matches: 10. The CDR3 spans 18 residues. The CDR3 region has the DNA TGTGCCAGCAGCCAACACGGCGCGACTAGCGGGGGAGCAGATACGCAGTATTTT. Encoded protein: CASSQHGATSGGADTQYF.

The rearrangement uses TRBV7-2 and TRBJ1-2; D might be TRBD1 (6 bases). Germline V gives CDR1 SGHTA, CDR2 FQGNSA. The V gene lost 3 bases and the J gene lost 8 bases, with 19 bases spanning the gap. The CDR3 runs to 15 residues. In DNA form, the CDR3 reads TGTGCCAGCAGCTTCCACACCACAGGGAGGGTAGGCTACACCTTC. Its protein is CASSFHTTGRVGYTF.

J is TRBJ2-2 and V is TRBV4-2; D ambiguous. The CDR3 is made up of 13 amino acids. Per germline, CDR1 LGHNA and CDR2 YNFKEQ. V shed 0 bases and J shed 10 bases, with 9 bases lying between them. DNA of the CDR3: TGTGCCAGCAGCCAAGAATCCGAGCAGGAGCTGTTTTTT. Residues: CASSQESEQELFF.

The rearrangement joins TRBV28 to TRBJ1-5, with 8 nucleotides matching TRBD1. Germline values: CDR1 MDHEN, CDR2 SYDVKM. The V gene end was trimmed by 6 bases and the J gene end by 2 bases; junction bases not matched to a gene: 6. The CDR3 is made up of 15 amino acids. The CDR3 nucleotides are TGTGCCAGCAGACGGACAGGGTATGGCAATCAGCCCCAGCATTTT. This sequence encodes CASRRTGYGNQPQHF.

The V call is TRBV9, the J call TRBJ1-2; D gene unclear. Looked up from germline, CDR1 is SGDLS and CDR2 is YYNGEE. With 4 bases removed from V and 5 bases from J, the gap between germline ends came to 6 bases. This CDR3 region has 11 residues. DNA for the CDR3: TGTGCCAGCAGCCCAGGTTATGGCTACACCTTC. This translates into CASSPGYGYTF.

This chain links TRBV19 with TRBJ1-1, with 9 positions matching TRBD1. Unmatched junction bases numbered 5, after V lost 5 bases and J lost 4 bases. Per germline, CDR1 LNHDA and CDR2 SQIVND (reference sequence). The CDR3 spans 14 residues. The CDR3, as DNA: TGTGCCAGTAGTGACCGGGACAGGGTCACTGAAGCTTTCTTT. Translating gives CASSDRDRVTEAFF.